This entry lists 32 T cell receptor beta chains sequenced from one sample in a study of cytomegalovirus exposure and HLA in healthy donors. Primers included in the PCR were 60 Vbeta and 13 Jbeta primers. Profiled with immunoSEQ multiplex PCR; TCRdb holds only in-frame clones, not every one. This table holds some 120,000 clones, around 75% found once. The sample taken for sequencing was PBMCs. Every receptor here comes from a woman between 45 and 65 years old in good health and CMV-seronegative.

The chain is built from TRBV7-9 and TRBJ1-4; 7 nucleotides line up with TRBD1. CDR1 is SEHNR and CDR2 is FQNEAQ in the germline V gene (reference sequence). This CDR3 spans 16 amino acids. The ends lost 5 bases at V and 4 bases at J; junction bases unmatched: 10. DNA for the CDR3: TGTGCCAGCAGCCTAAGGTCGGACAGGATTAATGAAAAACTGTTTTTT. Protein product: CASSLRSDRINEKLFF.

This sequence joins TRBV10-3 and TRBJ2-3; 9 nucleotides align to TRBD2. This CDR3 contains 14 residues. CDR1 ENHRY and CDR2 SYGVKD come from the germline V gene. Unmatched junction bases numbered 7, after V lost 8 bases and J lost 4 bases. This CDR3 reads CAIGGGRASDTQYF. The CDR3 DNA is TGTGCCATCGGGGGCGGGAGGGCCTCAGATACGCAGTATTTT.

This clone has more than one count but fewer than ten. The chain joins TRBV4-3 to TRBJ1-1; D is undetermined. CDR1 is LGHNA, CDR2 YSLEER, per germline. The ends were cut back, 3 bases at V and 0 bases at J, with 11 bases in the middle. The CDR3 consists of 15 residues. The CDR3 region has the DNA TGCGCCAGCAGCCACTTGCCGGGAGTGAACACTGAAGCTTTCTTT. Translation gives CASSHLPGVNTEAFF.

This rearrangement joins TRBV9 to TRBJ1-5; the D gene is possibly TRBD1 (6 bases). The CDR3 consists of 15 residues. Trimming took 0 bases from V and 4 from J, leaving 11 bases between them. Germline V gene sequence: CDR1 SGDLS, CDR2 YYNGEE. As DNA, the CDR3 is TGTGCCAGCAGCGTAGGTGACAGGCCTAATCAGCCCCAGCATTTT. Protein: CASSVGDRPNQPQHF.

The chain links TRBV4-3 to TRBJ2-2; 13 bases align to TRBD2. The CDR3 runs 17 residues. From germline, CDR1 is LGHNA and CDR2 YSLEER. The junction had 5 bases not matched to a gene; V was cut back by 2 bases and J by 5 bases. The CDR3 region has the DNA TGCGCCAGCAGCCAATTACTAGCGGGAGGGCCAACCGGGGAGCTGTTTTTT. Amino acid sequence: CASSQLLAGGPTGELFF.

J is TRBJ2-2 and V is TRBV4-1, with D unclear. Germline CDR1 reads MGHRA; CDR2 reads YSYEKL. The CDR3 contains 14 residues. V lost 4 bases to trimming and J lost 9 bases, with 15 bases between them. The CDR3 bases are TGCGCCAGCAGCCCCCTCGGCGGTTATCGGGAGCTGTTTTTT. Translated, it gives CASSPLGGYRELFF.

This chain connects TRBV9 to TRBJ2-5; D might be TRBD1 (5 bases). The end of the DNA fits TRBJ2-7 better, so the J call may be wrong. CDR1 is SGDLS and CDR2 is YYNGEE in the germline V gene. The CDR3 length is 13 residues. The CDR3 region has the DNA TGTGCCAGCAACCGACAGCCCGGGTACGAGCAGTACTTC. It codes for CASNRQPGYEQYF.

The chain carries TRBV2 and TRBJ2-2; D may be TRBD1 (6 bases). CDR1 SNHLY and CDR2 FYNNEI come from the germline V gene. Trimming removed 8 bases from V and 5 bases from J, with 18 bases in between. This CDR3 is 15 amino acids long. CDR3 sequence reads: CASADWGQGTGELFF. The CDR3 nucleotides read TGTGCCAGCGCCGATTGGGGGCAGGGAACCGGGGAGCTGTTTTTT. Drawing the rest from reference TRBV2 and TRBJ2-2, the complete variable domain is EPEVTQTPSHQVTQMGQEVILRCVPISNHLYFYWYRQILGQKVEFLVSFYNNEISEKSEIFDDQFSVERPDGSNFTLKIRSTKLEDSAMYFCASADWGQGTGELFFGEGSRLTVL.

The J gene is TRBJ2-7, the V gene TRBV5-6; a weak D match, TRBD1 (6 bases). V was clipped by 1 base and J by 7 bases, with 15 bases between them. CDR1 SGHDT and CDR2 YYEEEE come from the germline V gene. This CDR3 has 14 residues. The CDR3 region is CASSLFTGSREQYF. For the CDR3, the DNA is TGTGCCAGCAGCTTGTTTACAGGGTCGAGAGAGCAGTACTTC.

The CDR3 DNA reads TGTGCCAGCTCAGGAATGGGACAGAACATGAACACTGAAGCTTTCTTT. Translated: CASSGMGQNMNTEAFF. The rearrangement uses TRBV18 and TRBJ1-1, with 7 nucleotides matching TRBD1. V lost 5 bases and J lost 0; bases outside the gene matches: 9. CDR1 and CDR2 (germline): KGHSH, LQKENI. CDR3 length equals 16 residues.

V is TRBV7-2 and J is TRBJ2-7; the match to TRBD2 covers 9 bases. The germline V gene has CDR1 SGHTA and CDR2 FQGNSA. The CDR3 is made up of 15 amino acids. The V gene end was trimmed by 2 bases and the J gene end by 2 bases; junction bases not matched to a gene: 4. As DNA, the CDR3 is TGTGCCAGCAGCTTACAGGCGGGAGGGGCCTACGAGCAGTACTTC. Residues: CASSLQAGGAYEQYF. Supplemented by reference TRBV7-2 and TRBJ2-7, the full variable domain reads GAGVSQSPSNKVTEKGKDVELRCDPISGHTALYWYRQSLGQGLEFLIYFQGNSAPDKSGLPSDRFSAERTGGSVSTLTIQRTQQEDSAVYLCASSLQAGGAYEQYFGPGTRLTVT.

The CDR3 here is CASIRGQGGDGYTF. DNA of the CDR3: TGTGCCAGCATTCGTGGACAGGGCGGGGATGGCTACACCTTC. This sequence joins TRBV2 and TRBJ1-2, with 8 bases lining up with TRBD1. Trimming took 7 bases from V and 6 from J; bases not matched to a gene: 10. There are 14 residues in the CDR3. In germline, CDR1 is SNHLY, CDR2 FYNNEI.

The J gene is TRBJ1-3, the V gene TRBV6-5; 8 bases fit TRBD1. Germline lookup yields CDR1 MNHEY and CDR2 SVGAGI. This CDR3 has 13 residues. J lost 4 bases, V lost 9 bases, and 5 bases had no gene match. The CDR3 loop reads CASKTGVGNTIYF. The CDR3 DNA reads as TGTGCCAGTAAGACAGGGGTCGGAAACACCATATATTTT.

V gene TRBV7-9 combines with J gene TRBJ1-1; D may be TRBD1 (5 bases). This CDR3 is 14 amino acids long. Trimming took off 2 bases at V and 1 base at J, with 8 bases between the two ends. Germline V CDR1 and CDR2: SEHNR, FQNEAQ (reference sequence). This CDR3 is CASSLQGENTEAFF. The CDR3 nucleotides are TGTGCCAGCAGCTTACAGGGTGAGAACACTGAAGCTTTCTTT.

CDR3 sequence (DNA): TGTGCCAGCAGAAGACAGGGGGCGAACACCGGGGAGCTGTTTTTT. Translating gives CASRRQGANTGELFF. The rearrangement uses TRBV27 and TRBJ2-2; 9 nucleotides match TRBD1. The V segment lost 6 bases and the J segment 0 bases; nucleotides outside the gene matches: 2. Germline values: CDR1 MNHEY, CDR2 SMNVEV (reference sequence). The CDR3 is made up of 15 amino acids.

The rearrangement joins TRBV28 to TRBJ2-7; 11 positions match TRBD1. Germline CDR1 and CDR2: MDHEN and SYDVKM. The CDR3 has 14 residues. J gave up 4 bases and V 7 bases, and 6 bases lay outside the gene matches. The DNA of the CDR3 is TGTGCCAGCACTTCGGGACAGGGGGGATACGAGCAGTACTTC. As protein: CASTSGQGGYEQYF. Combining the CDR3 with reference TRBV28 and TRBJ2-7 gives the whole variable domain DVKVTQSSRYLVKRTGEKVFLECVQDMDHENMFWYRQDPGLGLRLIYFSYDVKMKEKGDIPEGYSVSREKKERFSLILESASTNQTSMYLCASTSGQGGYEQYFGPGTRLTVT.

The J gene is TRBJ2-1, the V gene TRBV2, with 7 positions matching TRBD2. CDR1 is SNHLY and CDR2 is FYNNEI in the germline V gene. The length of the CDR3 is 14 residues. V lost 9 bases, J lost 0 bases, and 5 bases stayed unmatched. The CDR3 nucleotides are TGTGCCAGTGTGAGCGGGAACTCCTACAATGAGCAGTTCTTC. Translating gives CASVSGNSYNEQFF.

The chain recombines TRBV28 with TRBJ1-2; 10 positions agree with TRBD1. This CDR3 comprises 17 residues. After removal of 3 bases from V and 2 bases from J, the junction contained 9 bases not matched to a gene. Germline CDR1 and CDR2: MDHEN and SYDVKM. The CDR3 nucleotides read TGTGCCAGCAGTTTTTTCGACAGGGGGCAAGCCAACTATGGCTACACCTTC. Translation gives CASSFFDRGQANYGYTF.

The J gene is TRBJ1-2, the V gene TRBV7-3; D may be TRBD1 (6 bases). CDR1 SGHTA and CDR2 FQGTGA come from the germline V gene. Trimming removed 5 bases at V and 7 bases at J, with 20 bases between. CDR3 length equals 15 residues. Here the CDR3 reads CASSPSSSYRAGYTF. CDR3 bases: TGTGCCAGCAGCCCATCCTCCTCCTACAGGGCTGGCTACACCTTC.

CDR3 amino acids: CASSTATSGNTIYF. CDR3 DNA sequence: TGTGCCAGCAGCACAGCCACCTCTGGAAACACCATATATTTT. The genes are TRBV18 and TRBJ1-3; D is uncertain. The CDR3 runs 14 residues. Germline lookup yields CDR1 KGHSH and CDR2 LQKENI. V was shortened by 8 bases and J by 0 bases, with 11 bases between the two germline ends.

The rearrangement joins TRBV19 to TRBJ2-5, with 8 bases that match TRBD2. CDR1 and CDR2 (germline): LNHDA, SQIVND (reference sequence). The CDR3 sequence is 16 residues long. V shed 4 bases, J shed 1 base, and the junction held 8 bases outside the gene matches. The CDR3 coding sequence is TGTGCCAGTAGTACGGGGGGGGGCGGAGTCCAAGAGACCCAGTACTTC. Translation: CASSTGGGGVQETQYF.

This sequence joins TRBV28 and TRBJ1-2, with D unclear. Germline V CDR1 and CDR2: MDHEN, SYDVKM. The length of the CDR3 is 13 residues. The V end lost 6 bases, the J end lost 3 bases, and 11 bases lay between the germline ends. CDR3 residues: CASRKPGYYGYTF. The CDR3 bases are TGTGCCAGCAGAAAACCGGGGTACTATGGCTACACCTTC.

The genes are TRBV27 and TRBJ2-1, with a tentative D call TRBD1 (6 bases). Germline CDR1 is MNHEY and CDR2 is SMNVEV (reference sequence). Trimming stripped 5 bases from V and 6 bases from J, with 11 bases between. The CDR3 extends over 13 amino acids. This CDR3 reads CASSPRTANEQFF. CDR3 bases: TGTGCCAGCAGTCCCCGGACAGCCAATGAGCAGTTCTTC.

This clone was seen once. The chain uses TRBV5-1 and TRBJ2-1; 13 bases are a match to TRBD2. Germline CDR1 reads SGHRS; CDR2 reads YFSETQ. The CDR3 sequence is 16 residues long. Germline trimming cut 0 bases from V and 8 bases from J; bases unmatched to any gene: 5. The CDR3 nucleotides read TGCGCCAGCAGCTTGGGGGGGACTAGCGGGAACTATGAGCAGTTCTTC. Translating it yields CASSLGGTSGNYEQFF.

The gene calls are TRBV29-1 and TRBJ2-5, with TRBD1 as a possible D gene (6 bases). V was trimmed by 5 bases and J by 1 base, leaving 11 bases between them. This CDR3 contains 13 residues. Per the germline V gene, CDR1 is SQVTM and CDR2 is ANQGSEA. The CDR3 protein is CSVTWTAQETQYF. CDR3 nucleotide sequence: TGCAGCGTTACATGGACAGCCCAAGAGACCCAGTACTTC.

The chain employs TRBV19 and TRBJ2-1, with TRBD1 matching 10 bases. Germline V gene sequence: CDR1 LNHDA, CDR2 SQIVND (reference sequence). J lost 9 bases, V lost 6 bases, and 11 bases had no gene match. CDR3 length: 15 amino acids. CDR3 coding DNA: TGTGCCAGTAGATCCGGGACAGGGGATCGGAGTGAGCAGTTCTTC. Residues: CASRSGTGDRSEQFF.

CDR3 in amino acids: CASSESLTGTRGIYGYTF. CDR3 nucleotide sequence: TGTGCCAGCAGTGAATCACTGACCGGGACAAGGGGAATCTATGGCTACACCTTC. The genes are TRBV6-1 and TRBJ1-2; tentatively, D is TRBD1 (6 bases). The CDR3 length is 18 residues. Deletions cut 2 bases from V and 4 bases from J, with 23 bases between. Germline lookup yields CDR1 MNHNS and CDR2 SASEGT.

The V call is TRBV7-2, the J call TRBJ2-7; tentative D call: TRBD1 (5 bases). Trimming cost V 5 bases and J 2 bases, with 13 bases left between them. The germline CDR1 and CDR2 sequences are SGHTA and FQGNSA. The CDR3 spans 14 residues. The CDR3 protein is CASSLGREPYEQYF. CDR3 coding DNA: TGTGCCAGCAGCCTGGGGCGAGAACCCTACGAGCAGTACTTC. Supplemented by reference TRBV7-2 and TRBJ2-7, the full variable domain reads GAGVSQSPSNKVTEKGKDVELRCDPISGHTALYWYRQSLGQGLEFLIYFQGNSAPDKSGLPSDRFSAERTGGSVSTLTIQRTQQEDSAVYLCASSLGREPYEQYFGPGTRLTVT.

The CDR3 bases are TGCAGCGTTGGACAGGGGAGGAACACTGAAGCTTTCTTT. This sequence encodes CSVGQGRNTEAFF. The V call is TRBV29-1, the J call TRBJ1-1; 8 bases fit TRBD1. V lost 4 bases to trimming and J lost 1 base; unmatched junction nucleotides: 2. The CDR3 has 13 amino acids. Germline V lookup: CDR1 SQVTM, CDR2 ANQGSEA.

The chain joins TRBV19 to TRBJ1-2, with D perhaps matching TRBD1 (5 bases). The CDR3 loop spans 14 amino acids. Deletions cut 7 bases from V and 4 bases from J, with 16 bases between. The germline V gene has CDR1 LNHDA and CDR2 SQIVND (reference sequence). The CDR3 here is CASKPAGDVYGYTF. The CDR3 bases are TGTGCCAGTAAACCGGCGGGGGACGTCTATGGCTACACCTTC.

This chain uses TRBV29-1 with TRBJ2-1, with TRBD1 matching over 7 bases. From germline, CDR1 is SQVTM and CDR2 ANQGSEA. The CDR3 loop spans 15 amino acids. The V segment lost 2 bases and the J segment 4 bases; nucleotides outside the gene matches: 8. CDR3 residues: CSVERGDSGYNEQFF. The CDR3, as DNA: TGCAGCGTTGAAAGAGGGGACAGTGGGTACAATGAGCAGTTCTTC.

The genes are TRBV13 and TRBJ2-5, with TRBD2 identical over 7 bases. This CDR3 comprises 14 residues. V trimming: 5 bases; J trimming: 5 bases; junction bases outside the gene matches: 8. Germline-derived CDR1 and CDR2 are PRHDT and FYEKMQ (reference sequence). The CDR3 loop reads CASSPGRLGETQYF. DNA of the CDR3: TGTGCCAGCAGCCCCGGGAGGTTGGGGGAGACCCAGTACTTC.